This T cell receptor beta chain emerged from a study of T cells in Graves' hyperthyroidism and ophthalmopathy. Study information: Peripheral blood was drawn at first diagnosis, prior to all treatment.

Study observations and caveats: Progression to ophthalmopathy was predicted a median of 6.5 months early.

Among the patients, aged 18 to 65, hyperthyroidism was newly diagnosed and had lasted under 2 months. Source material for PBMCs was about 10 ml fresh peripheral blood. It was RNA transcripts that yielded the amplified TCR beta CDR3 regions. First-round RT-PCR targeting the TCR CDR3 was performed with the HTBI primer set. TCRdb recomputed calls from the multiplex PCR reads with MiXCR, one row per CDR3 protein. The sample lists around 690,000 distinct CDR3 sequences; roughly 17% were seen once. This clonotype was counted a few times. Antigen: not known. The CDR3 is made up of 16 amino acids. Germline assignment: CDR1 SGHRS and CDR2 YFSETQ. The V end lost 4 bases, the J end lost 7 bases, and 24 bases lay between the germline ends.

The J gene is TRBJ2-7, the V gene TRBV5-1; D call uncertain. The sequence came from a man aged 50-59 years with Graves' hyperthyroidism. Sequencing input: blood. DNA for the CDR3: TGCGCCAGCAGCGCCCCACTATCGGCCCCCTTCATGGAGCAGTACTTC. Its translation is CASSAPLSAPFMEQYF.